This T cell receptor (beta chain) was captured in a study of early stage breast cancer tumors. Trimming stripped 4 bases from V and 2 bases from J, with 6 bases between. This CDR3 is 13 amino acids long. Looked up from germline, CDR1 is SEHNR and CDR2 is FQNEAQ (reference sequence). TCRdb's copy holds only in-frame clones and misses some; the assay was immunoSEQ multiplex PCR. The sample records roughly 30,000 clones, just under 85% being singletons. This receptor was identified in a person in their fifties with breast cancer. The chain employs TRBV7-9 and TRBJ2-4; a weak D match, TRBD1 (5 bases). Material: blood. This CDR3 reads CASSSGSKNIQYF. As DNA, the CDR3 is TGTGCCAGCAGCTCAGGGTCCAAAAACATTCAGTACTTC.